Each of the 27 T cell receptor beta chains below was sequenced from the same sample in a study of blood T cell repertoires in COVID-19 (dated by TCRdb to between 2020 and 2021). Library preparation employed the immunoSEQ multiplex PCR assay. TCRdb took over this immuneACCESS table, retaining in-frame rearrangements with V and J assigned. Such tables are incomplete; in checked studies, under half of the missing clones stem from an unresolved V gene, and the remainder is unexplained. This sample comprises some 410,000 clones, more than 75% of them detected only once. Approximately 1% of the sample belongs to the ten largest clones. The material sequenced was PBMCs or T cells enriched from blood (not recorded which). These receptor sequences come from a woman between 25 and 40 years old with acute COVID-19.

This clone was detected a few times. CDR3 protein: CASSLAVQNPNYGYTF. CDR3 DNA: TGCGCCAGCAGCTTGGCCGTTCAGAACCCTAACTATGGCTACACCTTC. This chain joins TRBV5-1 and TRBJ1-2; D gene unclear. The germline gives CDR1 SGHRS, CDR2 YFSETQ. V gave up 0 bases and J gave up 0 bases, with 12 bases separating them. The CDR3 covers 16 residues. The complete variable domain, with remaining parts taken from reference TRBV5-1 and TRBJ1-2, reads KAGVTQTPRYLIKTRGQQVTLSCSPISGHRSVSWYQQTPGQGLQFLFEYFSETQRNKGNFPGRFSGRQFSNSRSEMNVSTLELGDSALYLCASSLAVQNPNYGYTFGSGTRLTVV.

This clone was observed a handful of times. The V and J genes are TRBV10-3 and TRBJ1-3, with 7 bases identical to TRBD1. The CDR3 runs to 15 residues. The germline V gene encodes CDR1 ENHRY and CDR2 SYGVKD. Trimming removed 6 bases from V and 5 bases from J; junction bases left unmatched: 10. CDR3 amino acids: CAISAPGQTRNTIYF. The CDR3 coding sequence is TGTGCCATCAGCGCACCGGGACAGACTAGAAACACCATATATTTT.

This clone turned up a few times. The rearrangement links TRBV4-3 to TRBJ2-4; 12 positions match TRBD2. Germline V gene sequence: CDR1 LGHNA, CDR2 YSLEER. The CDR3 consists of 19 residues. J was trimmed by 1 base and V by 1 base; bases with no gene match: 8. The CDR3 DNA sequence: TGCGCCAGCAGCCAAGCCCCTAGCGGGGGGGCCGGGGCCAAAAACATTCAGTACTTC. Protein product: CASSQAPSGGAGAKNIQYF.

The rearrangement links TRBV6-5 to TRBJ1-6, with 8 bases identical to TRBD1. The germline CDR1 and CDR2 sequences are MNHEY and SVGAGI. With V trimmed by 7 bases and J by 7 bases, 6 bases remained unmatched. This CDR3 contains 14 residues. CDR3 sequence (DNA): TGTGCCAGCAACTCCGGGACAGGAAATTCACCCCTCCACTTT. Encoded protein: CASNSGTGNSPLHF.

This clone was recorded once. The V gene is TRBV6-2 or TRBV6-3, the J gene TRBJ2-4; possible D gene TRBD2, 5 bases. The CDR3 is made up of 15 amino acids. The V gene's germline CDR1 is MNHEY and CDR2 SVGEGT. V shed 2 bases and J shed 0 bases, with 8 bases lying between them. The CDR3, as DNA: TGTGCCAGCAGTTACGGAGGACTAGCCAAAAACATTCAGTACTTC. Protein product: CASSYGGLAKNIQYF.

The chain carries TRBV12-3 or TRBV12-4 and TRBJ2-1; possibly TRBD2 for D (6 bases). The germline V and J ends were trimmed by 4 bases and 10 bases, with 11 bases remaining between them. CDR3 length: 12 amino acids. For the CDR3, the DNA is TGTGCCAGCAGTTGGGGGGTAGGGGAGCAGTTCTTC. Its protein product is CASSWGVGEQFF.

The rearrangement joins TRBV6-5 to TRBJ1-1; tentatively, D is TRBD1 (5 bases). This CDR3 region has 15 residues. The V and J ends lost 8 bases and 3 bases respectively, with 19 bases between them. Germline values: CDR1 MNHEY, CDR2 SVGAGI. CDR3 loop: CASASGGGVDTEAFF. CDR3 coding DNA: TGTGCCAGCGCCTCGGGTGGAGGGGTCGACACTGAAGCTTTCTTT.

This clone was seen once. V gene TRBV19 combines with J gene TRBJ2-1, with D perhaps TRBD2 (5 bases). The CDR3 is 14 amino acids. The germline V gene encodes CDR1 LNHDA and CDR2 SQIVND (reference sequence). Trimming removed 6 bases from V and 9 bases from J, with 18 bases in between. This chain's CDR3 is CASRPHGEWGEQFF. CDR3 in DNA: TGTGCCAGTAGGCCCCACGGGGAGTGGGGTGAGCAGTTCTTC.

This sequence joins TRBV7-9 and TRBJ1-2; possibly TRBD1 for D (6 bases). The V and J ends lost 3 bases and 6 bases respectively, with 17 bases between them. The CDR3 length is 15 residues. Germline V gene lookup returns CDR1 SEHNR and CDR2 FQNEAQ (reference sequence). This CDR3 reads CASSFTAGASHGYTF. The DNA for the CDR3 is TGTGCCAGCAGCTTTACAGCAGGGGCCTCTCATGGCTACACCTTC.

This chain links TRBV27 with TRBJ2-1, with 11 bases fitting TRBD2. In germline, CDR1 is MNHEY, CDR2 SMNVEV (reference sequence). The CDR3 runs 17 residues. V was clipped by 7 bases and J by 4 bases; unmatched bases: 12. The CDR3 DNA reads TGTGCCAGCACGATTGGGACTAGCGGCGCGCATTACAATGAGCAGTTCTTC. Protein product: CASTIGTSGAHYNEQFF.

The rearrangement uses TRBV24-1 and TRBJ2-7, with TRBD1 as a possible D gene (6 bases). Trimming cost V 9 bases and J 2 bases, with 10 bases left between them. In germline, CDR1 is KGHDR, CDR2 SFDVKD. This CDR3 contains 12 residues. The CDR3 loop is CATAGTTYEQYF. The CDR3 nucleotides are TGTGCCACCGCCGGGACAACCTACGAGCAGTACTTC.

Here the CDR3 DNA reads TGTGCCAGCAGGCCTACCGGGACAGCAAACACCGGGGAGCTGTTTTTT. It encodes CASRPTGTANTGELFF. This chain connects TRBV5-8 to TRBJ2-2, with 7 bases matching TRBD1. CDR3 length equals 16 residues. CDR1 is SGHTS and CDR2 is YDEGEE in the germline V gene. Losses at the gene ends were 5 bases for V and 2 bases for J; bases not matched to a gene: 9.

J is TRBJ2-3 and V is TRBV7-2; 12 nucleotides agree with TRBD2. The CDR3 consists of 17 residues. Germline CDR1 SGHTA, CDR2 FQGNSA. V lost 5 bases to trimming and J lost 1 base; unmatched junction nucleotides: 7. The chain's CDR3 is CASSPRLAGARTDTQYF. In DNA form, the CDR3 reads TGTGCCAGCAGCCCACGACTAGCGGGGGCCCGCACAGATACGCAGTATTTT.

The chain is built from TRBV7-8 and TRBJ1-6; D may be TRBD1 (5 bases). V was trimmed by 2 bases and J by 0 bases, leaving 8 bases between them. The CDR3 runs 16 residues. Germline assignment: CDR1 SGHVS and CDR2 FQNEAQ. In nucleotides, the CDR3 is TGTGCCAGCAGCTTACGACAGAGCTCCTATAATTCACCCCTCCACTTT. Protein sequence: CASSLRQSSYNSPLHF. Drawing the rest from reference TRBV7-8 and TRBJ1-6, the complete variable domain is GAGVSQSPRYKVAKRGQDVALRCDPISGHVSLFWYQQALGQGPEFLTYFQNEAQLDKSGLPSDRFFAERPEGSVSTLKIQRTQQEDSAVYLCASSLRQSSYNSPLHFGNGTRLTVT.

This chain joins TRBV7-3 and TRBJ2-3; possible D gene TRBD2, 5 bases. Trimming removed 3 bases from V and 1 base from J, with 5 bases in between. Germline CDR1 and CDR2: SGHTA and FQGTGA. This CDR3 spans 13 amino acids. The chain's CDR3 is CASSFSGTDTQYF. The CDR3 nucleotides are TGTGCCAGCAGCTTTAGCGGCACAGATACGCAGTATTTT.

The CDR3 sequence is CASRSGQGISDTQYF. In DNA, the CDR3 is TGTGCCAGCAGATCGGGACAGGGGATTTCAGATACGCAGTATTTT. This chain joins TRBV6-5 and TRBJ2-3; 10 bases agree with TRBD1. The germline CDR1 and CDR2 sequences are MNHEY and SVGAGI. This CDR3 has 15 amino acids. The J segment lost 4 bases and the V segment lost 6 bases, leaving 7 bases of the junction unmatched.

This sequence joins TRBV7-9 and TRBJ1-3; 7 bases match TRBD1. The trim removed 6 bases at V and 4 bases at J, leaving 9 bases unmatched. The V gene's germline CDR1 is SEHNR and CDR2 FQNEAQ (reference sequence). There are 15 residues in the CDR3. CDR3 DNA sequence: TGTGCCAGCAGTGAGGACAGGTTTATCGGAAACACCATATATTTT. It yields the protein CASSEDRFIGNTIYF.

A single count supports this clone. The gene calls are TRBV19 and TRBJ1-2, with TRBD1 matching over 7 bases. Looked up from germline, CDR1 is LNHDA and CDR2 is SQIVND (reference sequence). V was clipped by 4 bases and J by 4 bases; unmatched bases: 12. The CDR3 has 16 amino acids. The DNA for the CDR3 is TGTGCCAGTAGTAGGACCGGGACAGACGCCCTCTATGGCTACACCTTC. Translating gives CASSRTGTDALYGYTF.

V gene TRBV23-1 combines with J gene TRBJ2-1; the D gene is possibly TRBD1 (5 bases). TRBV23-1 is treated as an ORF (open reading frame) with a function not yet certain. This CDR3 contains 13 residues. With 0 bases removed from V and 7 bases from J, the gap between germline ends came to 7 bases. The DNA of the CDR3 is TGCGCCAGCAGTCAATCGTCAGGGAATGAGCAGTTCTTC. Protein product: CASSQSSGNEQFF.

This clone showed up just a few times. This chain's CDR3 is CASDPGGAEQYF. The CDR3 bases are TGTGCCAGCGACCCTGGGGGGGCCGAGCAGTACTTC. V is TRBV12-3 or TRBV12-4 and J is TRBJ2-7; weak D call: TRBD2 (7 bases). Trimming shortened V by 8 bases and J by 6 bases, and 14 bases separated the two germline ends. The CDR3 is 12 amino acids.

V and J are TRBV6-2 or TRBV6-3 and TRBJ2-2; 9 bases agree with TRBD2. The CDR3 sequence is 15 residues long. CDR1 is MNHEY and CDR2 is SVGEGT in the germline V gene. J was trimmed by 2 bases and V by 6 bases; bases with no gene match: 4. CDR3 coding DNA: TGTGCCAGCAGCCATAGCGGGGGAAACACCGGGGAGCTGTTTTTT. Encoded protein: CASSHSGGNTGELFF.

This chain uses TRBV28 with TRBJ1-5, with TRBD1 matching over 7 bases. This CDR3 is built from 15 residues. Per germline, CDR1 MDHEN and CDR2 SYDVKM. J was trimmed by 3 bases and V by 4 bases; bases with no gene match: 6. The CDR3 bases are TGTGCCAGCAGTTCAGTCACAGGGGTCAATCAGCCCCAGCATTTT. Amino acids: CASSSVTGVNQPQHF.

This chain links TRBV9 with TRBJ1-6, with 11 bases identical to TRBD1. The V gene's germline CDR1 is SGDLS and CDR2 YYNGEE. With 0 bases clipped from V and 10 bases from J, the junction kept 3 bases outside the gene matches. The CDR3 is made up of 15 amino acids. CDR3 nucleotides: TGTGCCAGCAGCGTAGAGGACAGGGGGCAATCACCCCTCCACTTT. It specifies CASSVEDRGQSPLHF.

The chain carries TRBV7-2 and TRBJ2-1; 10 bases are shared with TRBD2. Germline V gene sequence: CDR1 SGHTA, CDR2 FQGNSA. The junction had 4 bases not matched to a gene; V was cut back by 1 base and J by 4 bases. This CDR3 region has 16 residues. CDR3 in DNA: TGTGCCAGCAGCTTAGGGAGTAGCGGGGGGTACAATGAGCAGTTCTTC. It codes for CASSLGSSGGYNEQFF.

This chain connects TRBV4-1 to TRBJ2-7; 12 bases line up with TRBD1. CDR3 length: 15 residues. CDR1 is MGHRA, CDR2 YSYEKL, per germline. With V trimmed by 4 bases and J by 6 bases, 7 bases remained unmatched. The CDR3 DNA is TGCGCCAGCAGCCGTCCGGGACAGGGGGCGCCCGAGCAGTACTTC. It encodes CASSRPGQGAPEQYF.

This rearrangement joins TRBV9 to TRBJ1-1, with D possibly matching TRBD1 (6 bases). CDR1 and CDR2 from the germline V gene are SGDLS and YYNGEE. Deletions cut 5 bases from V and 0 bases from J, with 17 bases between. This CDR3 spans 16 amino acids. The CDR3 DNA is TGTGCCAGCAGAATCTTGCACGGACAGATGAACACTGAAGCTTTCTTT. Translating gives CASRILHGQMNTEAFF.

This clone appeared once. A clone one base away is much larger, so this may be a read error. In the same sample, other DNA sequences code for this CDR3. The chain couples TRBV5-1 to TRBJ1-5, with D uncertain. The germline V and J ends were trimmed by 4 bases and 2 bases, with 7 bases remaining between them. The germline V gene encodes CDR1 SGHRS and CDR2 YFSETQ. The CDR3 sequence is 13 residues long. CDR3 loop: CASSPGGNQPQHF. The CDR3 DNA reads TGCGCCAGCAGCCCCGGGGGCAATCAGCCCCAGCATTTT.